This TCR beta chain came from a study of T cell changes during pregnancy in multiple sclerosis. In germline, CDR1 is SGHRS, CDR2 YFSETQ. The CDR3 extends over 13 amino acids. V lost 4 bases, J lost 2 bases, and 9 bases lay in between. The table came from immunoSEQ multiplex PCR; TCRdb's copy has only in-frame clones and leaves some out. The sample consists of about 77,000 clones, approximately 90% of them appearing once. This receptor was identified in a female donor with multiple sclerosis, enrolled in a pregnancy study. Material: peripheral blood, obtained before pregnancy. The chain joins TRBV5-1 to TRBJ1-1; TRBD1 is a possible D gene (6 bases). The CDR3 DNA reads as TGCGCCAGCAGCCAGGACAGTAACACTGAAGCTTTCTTT. Its translation is CASSQDSNTEAFF.